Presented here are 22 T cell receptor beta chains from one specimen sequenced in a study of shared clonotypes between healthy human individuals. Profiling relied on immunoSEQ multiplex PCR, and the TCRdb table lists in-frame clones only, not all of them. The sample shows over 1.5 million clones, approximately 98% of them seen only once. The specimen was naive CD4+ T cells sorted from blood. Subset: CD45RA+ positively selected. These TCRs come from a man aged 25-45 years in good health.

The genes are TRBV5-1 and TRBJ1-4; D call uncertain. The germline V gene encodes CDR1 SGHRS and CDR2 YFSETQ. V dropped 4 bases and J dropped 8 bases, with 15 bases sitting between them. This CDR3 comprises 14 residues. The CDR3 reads CASSKSTGEEKLFF. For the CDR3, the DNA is TGCGCCAGCAGCAAAAGCACTGGAGAGGAAAAACTGTTTTTT.

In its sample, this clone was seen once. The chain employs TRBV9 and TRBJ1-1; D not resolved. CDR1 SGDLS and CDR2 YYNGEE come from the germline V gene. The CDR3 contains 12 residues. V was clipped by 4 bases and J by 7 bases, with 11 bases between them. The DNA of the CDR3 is TGTGCCAGCAGCTCACCTGGGATTGAAGCTTTCTTT. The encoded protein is CASSSPGIEAFF.

The DNA of the CDR3 is TGTGCCAGCAGCTTGACGCTAGCAGGTGGCAATGAGCAGTTCTTC. Its translation is CASSLTLAGGNEQFF. V gene TRBV5-4 combines with J gene TRBJ2-1; maybe TRBD2 (5 bases). The CDR3 is made up of 15 amino acids. Trimming left V 1 base short and J 6 bases short, with 14 bases between. Germline-derived CDR1 and CDR2 are SGHNT and YYREEE (reference sequence).

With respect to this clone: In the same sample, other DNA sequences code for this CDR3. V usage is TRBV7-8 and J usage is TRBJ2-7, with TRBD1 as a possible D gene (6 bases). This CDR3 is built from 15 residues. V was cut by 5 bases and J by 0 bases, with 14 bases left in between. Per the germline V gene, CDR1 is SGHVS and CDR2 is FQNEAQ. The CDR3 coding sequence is TGTGCCAGCAGCCCACGGACAGCAAGCTCCTACGAGCAGTACTTC. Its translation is CASSPRTASSYEQYF. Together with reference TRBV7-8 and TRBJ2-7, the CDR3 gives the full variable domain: GAGVSQSPRYKVAKRGQDVALRCDPISGHVSLFWYQQALGQGPEFLTYFQNEAQLDKSGLPSDRFFAERPEGSVSTLKIQRTQQEDSAVYLCASSPRTASSYEQYFGPGTRLTVT.

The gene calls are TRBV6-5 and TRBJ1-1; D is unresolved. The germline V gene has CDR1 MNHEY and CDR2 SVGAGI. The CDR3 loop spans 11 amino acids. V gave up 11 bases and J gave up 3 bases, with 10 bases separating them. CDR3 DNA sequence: TGTGCCGGATGGGTGGACACTGAAGCTTTCTTT. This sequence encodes CAGWVDTEAFF.

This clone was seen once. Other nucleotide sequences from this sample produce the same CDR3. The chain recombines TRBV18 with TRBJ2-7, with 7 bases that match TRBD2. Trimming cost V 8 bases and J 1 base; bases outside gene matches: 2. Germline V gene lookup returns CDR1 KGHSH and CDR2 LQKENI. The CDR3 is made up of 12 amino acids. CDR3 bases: TGTGCCAGCCGCGGGGGATCCTACGAGCAGTACTTC. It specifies CASRGGSYEQYF.

CDR3 sequence: CASSFSGQGAMGEQFF. The CDR3 nucleotides are TGTGCCAGCAGTTTCAGCGGACAGGGGGCAATGGGTGAGCAGTTCTTC. The V and J genes are TRBV28 and TRBJ2-1, with 11 bases aligning to TRBD1. With V trimmed by 3 bases and J by 9 bases, 10 bases remained unmatched. CDR3 length equals 16 residues. Per the germline V gene, CDR1 is MDHEN and CDR2 is SYDVKM.

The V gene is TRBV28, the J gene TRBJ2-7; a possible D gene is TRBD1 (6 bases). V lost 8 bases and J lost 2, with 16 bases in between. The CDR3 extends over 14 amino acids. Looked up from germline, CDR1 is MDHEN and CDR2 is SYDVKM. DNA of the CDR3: TGTGCCAGCCACAACCCGGGACACACCTACGAGCAGTACTTC. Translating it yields CASHNPGHTYEQYF.

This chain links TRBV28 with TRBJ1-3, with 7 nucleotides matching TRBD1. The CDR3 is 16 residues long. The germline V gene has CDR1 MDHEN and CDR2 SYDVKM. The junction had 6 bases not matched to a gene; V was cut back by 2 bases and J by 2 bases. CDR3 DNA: TGTGCCAGCAGTTTAATTAACACAGGGGCTGGAAACACCATATATTTT. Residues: CASSLINTGAGNTIYF.

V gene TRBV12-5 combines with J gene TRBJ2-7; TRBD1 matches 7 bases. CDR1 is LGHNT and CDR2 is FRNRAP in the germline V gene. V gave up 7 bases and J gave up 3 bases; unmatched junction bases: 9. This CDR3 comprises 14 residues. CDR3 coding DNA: TGTGCTAGTGCCGAGGGGACAGTCAACTACGAGCAGTACTTC. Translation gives CASAEGTVNYEQYF. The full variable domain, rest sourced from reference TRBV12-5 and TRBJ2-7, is DARVTQTPRHKVTEMGQEVTMRCQPILGHNTVFWYRQTMMQGLELLAYFRNRAPLDDSGMPKDRFSAEMPDATLATLKIQPSEPRDSAVYFCASAEGTVNYEQYFGPGTRLTVT.

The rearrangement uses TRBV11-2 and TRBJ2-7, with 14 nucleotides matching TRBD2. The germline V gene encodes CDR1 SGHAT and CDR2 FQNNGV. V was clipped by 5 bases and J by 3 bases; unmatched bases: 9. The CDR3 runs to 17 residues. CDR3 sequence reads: CASSKAGGTSGSYEQYF. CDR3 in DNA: TGTGCCAGCAGCAAAGCGGGGGGGACTAGCGGGAGCTACGAGCAGTACTTC.

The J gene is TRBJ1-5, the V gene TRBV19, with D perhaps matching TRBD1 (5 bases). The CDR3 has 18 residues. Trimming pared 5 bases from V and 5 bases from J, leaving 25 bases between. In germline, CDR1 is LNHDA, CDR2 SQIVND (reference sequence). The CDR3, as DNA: TGTGCCAGTAGTTCGTCCCATACATTAACCCAGGGTTATCAGCCCCAGCATTTT. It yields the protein CASSSSHTLTQGYQPQHF.

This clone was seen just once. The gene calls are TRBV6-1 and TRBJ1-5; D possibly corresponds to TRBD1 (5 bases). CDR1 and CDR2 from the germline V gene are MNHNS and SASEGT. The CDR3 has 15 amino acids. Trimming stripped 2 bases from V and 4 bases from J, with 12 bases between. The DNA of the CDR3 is TGTGCCAGCAGTGAACCTCGGGGCCAGAATCAGCCCCAGCATTTT. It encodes CASSEPRGQNQPQHF.

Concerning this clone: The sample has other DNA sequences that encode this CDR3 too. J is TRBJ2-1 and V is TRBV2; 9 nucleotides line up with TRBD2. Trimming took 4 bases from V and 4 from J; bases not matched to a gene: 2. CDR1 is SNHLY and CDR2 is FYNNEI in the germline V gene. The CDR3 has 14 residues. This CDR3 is CASSGLAVYNEQFF. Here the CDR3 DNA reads TGTGCCAGCAGTGGACTAGCGGTTTACAATGAGCAGTTCTTC.

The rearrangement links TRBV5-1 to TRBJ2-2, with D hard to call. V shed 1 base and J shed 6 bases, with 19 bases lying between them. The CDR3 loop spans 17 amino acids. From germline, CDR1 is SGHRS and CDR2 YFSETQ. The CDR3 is CASSLTSQVLDPGELFF. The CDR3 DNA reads TGCGCCAGCAGCTTGACAAGTCAGGTCTTAGATCCCGGGGAGCTGTTTTTT.

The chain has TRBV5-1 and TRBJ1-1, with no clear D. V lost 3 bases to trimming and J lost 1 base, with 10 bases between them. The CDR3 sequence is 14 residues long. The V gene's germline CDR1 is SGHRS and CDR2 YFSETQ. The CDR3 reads CASSYGPGNTEAFF. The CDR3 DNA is TGCGCCAGCAGCTACGGACCCGGGAACACTGAAGCTTTCTTT.

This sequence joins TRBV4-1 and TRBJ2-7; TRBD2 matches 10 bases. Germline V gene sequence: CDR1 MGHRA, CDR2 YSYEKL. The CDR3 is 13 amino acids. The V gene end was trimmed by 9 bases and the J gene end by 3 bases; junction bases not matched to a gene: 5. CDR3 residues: CASGLADHYEQYF. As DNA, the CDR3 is TGCGCCAGTGGACTAGCGGACCACTACGAGCAGTACTTC.

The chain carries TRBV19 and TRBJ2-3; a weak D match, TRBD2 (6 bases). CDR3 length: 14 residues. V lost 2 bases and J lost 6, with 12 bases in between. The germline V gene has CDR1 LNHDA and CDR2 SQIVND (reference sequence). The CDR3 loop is CASSIRGRGDTQYF. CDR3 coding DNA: TGTGCCAGTAGTATACGGGGGAGAGGGGATACGCAGTATTTT.

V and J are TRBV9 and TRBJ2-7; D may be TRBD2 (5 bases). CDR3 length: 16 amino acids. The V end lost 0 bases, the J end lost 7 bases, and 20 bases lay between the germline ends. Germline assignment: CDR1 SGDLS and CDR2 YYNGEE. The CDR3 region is CASSVEALGGIQEQYF. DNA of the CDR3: TGTGCCAGCAGCGTAGAGGCCCTAGGAGGAATACAGGAGCAGTACTTC.

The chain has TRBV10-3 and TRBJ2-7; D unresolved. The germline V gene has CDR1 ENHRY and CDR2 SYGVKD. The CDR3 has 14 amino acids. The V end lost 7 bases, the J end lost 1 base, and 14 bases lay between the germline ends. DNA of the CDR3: TGTGCCATCACCGAGAACCAAAAATCCTACGAGCAGTACTTC. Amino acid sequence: CAITENQKSYEQYF.

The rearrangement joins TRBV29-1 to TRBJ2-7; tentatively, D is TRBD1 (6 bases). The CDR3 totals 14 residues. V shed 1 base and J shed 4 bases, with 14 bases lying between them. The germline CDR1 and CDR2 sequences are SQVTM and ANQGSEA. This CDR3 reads CSVEVIRGSYEQYF. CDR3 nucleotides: TGCAGCGTTGAAGTTATCAGGGGTTCGTACGAGCAGTACTTC.

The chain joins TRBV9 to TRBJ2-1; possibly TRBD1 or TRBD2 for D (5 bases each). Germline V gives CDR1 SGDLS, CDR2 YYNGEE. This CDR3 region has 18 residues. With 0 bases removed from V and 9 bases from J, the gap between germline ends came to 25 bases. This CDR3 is CASSVAPGNRDLNIEQFF. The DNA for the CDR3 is TGTGCCAGCAGCGTAGCGCCGGGTAACCGGGACCTTAACATTGAGCAGTTCTTC.